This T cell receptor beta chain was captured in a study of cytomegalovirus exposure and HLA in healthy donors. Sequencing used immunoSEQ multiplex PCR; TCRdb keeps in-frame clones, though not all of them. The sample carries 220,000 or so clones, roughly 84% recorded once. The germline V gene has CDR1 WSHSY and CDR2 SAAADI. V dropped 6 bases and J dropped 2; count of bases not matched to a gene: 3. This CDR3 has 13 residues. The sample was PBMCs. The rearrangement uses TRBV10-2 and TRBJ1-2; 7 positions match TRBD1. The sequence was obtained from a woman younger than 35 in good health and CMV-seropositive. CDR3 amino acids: CASRRTGNYGYTF. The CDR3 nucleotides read TGCGCCAGCAGAAGGACAGGAAACTATGGCTACACCTTC.